What follows is one TCR beta chain and its context. Its antigen remains unidentified. This CDR3 has 17 residues. Germline values: CDR1 ENHRY, CDR2 SYGVKD. V dropped 0 bases and J dropped 4; count of bases not matched to a gene: 9. The data derive from a study of CD8 T cells in ankylosing spondylitis. A single record per CDR3 protein comes from TCRdb applying MiXCR to the 5' RACE reads. The sample shows 250,000 to 300,000 distinct CDR3 sequences, around 19% of them seen only once. Broader study findings: Blood from ankylosing spondylitis patients appeared to carry a characteristic eight-variant TCR beta motif.

This clonotype originated in a male donor with ankylosing spondylitis or in good health (not recorded which). The sample taken for sequencing was blood, either unsorted or a sorted T cell fraction (not recorded which). The chain carries TRBV10-3 and TRBJ2-5; 9 bases match TRBD1. This CDR3 reads CAISESRGQGIGETQYF. In nucleotides, the CDR3 is TGTGCCATCAGTGAGTCAAGGGGACAGGGCATTGGAGAGACCCAGTACTTC.